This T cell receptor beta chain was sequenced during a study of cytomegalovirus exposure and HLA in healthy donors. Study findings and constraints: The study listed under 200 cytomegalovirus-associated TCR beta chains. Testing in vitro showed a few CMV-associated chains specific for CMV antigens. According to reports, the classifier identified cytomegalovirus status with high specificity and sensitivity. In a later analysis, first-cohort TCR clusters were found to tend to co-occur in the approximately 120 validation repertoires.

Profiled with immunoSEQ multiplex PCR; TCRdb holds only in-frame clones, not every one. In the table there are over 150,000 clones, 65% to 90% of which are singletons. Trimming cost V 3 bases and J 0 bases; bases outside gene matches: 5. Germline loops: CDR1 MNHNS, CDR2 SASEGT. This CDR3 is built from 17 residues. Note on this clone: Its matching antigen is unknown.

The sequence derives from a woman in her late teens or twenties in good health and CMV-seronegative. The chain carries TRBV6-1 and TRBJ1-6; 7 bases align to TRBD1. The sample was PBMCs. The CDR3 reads CASSDDRVSSYNSPLHF. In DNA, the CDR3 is TGTGCCAGCAGTGATGACAGGGTCAGCTCCTATAATTCACCCCTCCACTTT.